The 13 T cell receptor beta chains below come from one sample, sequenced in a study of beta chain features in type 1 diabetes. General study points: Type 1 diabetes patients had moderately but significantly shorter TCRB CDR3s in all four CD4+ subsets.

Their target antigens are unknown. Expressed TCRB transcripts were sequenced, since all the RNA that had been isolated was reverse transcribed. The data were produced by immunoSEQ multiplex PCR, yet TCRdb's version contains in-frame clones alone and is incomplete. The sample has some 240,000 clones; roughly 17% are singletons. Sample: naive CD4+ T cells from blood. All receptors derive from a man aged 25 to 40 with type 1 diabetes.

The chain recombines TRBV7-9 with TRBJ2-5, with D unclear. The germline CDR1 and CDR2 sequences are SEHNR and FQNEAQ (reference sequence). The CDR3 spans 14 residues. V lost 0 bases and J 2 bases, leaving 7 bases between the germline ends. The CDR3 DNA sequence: TGTGCCAGCAGCTTAGCAGGGCAGCAAGAGACCCAGTACTTC. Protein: CASSLAGQQETQYF. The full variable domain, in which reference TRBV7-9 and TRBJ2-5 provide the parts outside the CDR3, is DTGVSQNPRHKITKRGQNVTFRCDPISEHNRLYWYRQTLGQGPEFLTYFQNEAQLEKSRLLSDRFSAERPKGSFSTLEIQRTEQGDSAMYLCASSLAGQQETQYFGPGTRLLVL.

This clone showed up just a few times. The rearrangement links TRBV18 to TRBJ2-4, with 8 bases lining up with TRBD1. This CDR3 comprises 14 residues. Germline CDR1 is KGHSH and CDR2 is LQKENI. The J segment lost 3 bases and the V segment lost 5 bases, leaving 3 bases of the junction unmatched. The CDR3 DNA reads TGTGCCAGCTCATTGGACAGGGTCAAAAACATTCAGTACTTC. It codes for CASSLDRVKNIQYF.

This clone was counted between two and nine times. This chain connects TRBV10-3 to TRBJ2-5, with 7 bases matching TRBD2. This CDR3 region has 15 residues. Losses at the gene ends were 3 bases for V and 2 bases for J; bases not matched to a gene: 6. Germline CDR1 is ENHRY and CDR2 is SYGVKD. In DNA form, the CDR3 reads TGTGCCATCAGTGACGCCAGCGGGGCGCAAGAGACCCAGTACTTC. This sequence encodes CAISDASGAQETQYF.

This CDR3 reads CASSAHFQGETQYF. The CDR3 DNA sequence: TGCGCCAGCAGCGCACATTTCCAGGGAGAGACCCAGTACTTC. The V gene is TRBV4-3, the J gene TRBJ2-5; D is perhaps TRBD1 (5 bases). Germline CDR1 reads LGHNA; CDR2 reads YSLEER. V lost 5 bases and J lost 4, with 14 bases in between. The length of the CDR3 is 14 residues.

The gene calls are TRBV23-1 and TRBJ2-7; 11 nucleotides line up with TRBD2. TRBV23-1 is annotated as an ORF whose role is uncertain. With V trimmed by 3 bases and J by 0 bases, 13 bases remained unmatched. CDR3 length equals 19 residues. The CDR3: CASSHSGPGLAESSYEQYF. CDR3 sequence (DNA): TGCGCCAGCAGTCACTCGGGACCGGGACTAGCGGAGAGCTCCTACGAGCAGTACTTC.

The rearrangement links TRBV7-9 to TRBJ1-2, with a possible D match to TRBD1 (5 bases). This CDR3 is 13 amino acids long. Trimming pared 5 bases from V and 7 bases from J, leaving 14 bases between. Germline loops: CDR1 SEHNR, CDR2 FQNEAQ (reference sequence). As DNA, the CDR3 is TGTGCCAGCAGCCCAGCAGGGTTGGCTGGCTACACCTTC. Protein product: CASSPAGLAGYTF.

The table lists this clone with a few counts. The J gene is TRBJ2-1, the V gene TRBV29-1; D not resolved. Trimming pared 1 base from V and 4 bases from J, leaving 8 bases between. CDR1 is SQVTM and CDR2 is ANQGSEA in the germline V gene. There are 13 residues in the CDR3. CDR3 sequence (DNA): TGCAGCGTTGAAGTCCAGACATACAATGAGCAGTTCTTC. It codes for CSVEVQTYNEQFF.

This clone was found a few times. The CDR3 sequence: CAWSNIQTNTEAFF. The CDR3 DNA is TGTGCCTGGAGTAACATCCAGACGAACACTGAAGCTTTCTTT. The V call is TRBV30, the J call TRBJ1-1; D call uncertain. This CDR3 has 14 amino acids. V was cut by 2 bases and J by 1 base, with 11 bases left in between. CDR1 and CDR2 (germline): GTSNPN, SVGIG (reference sequence). Full variable domain (outside the CDR3, taken from reference TRBV30 and TRBJ1-1): SQTIHQWPATLVQPVGSPLSLECTVEGTSNPNLYWYRQAAGRGLQLLFYSVGIGQISSEVPQNLSASRPQDRQFILSSKKLLLSDSGFYLCAWSNIQTNTEAFFGQGTRLTVV.

Here the CDR3 DNA reads TGTGCCTGGACCCAGGGACTAGCAGCCAAAAACATTCAGTACTTC. It specifies CAWTQGLAAKNIQYF. The J gene is TRBJ2-4, the V gene TRBV30; 9 positions agree with TRBD2. V gave up 4 bases and J gave up 0 bases; unmatched junction bases: 4. The germline V gene has CDR1 GTSNPN and CDR2 SVGIG (reference sequence). CDR3 length: 15 amino acids.

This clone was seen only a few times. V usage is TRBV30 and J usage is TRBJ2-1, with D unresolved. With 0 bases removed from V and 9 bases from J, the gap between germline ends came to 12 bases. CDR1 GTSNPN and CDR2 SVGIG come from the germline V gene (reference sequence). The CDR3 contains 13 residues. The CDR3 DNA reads TGTGCCTGGAGTGTGTGGCTCGCGAGTGAGCAGTTCTTC. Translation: CAWSVWLASEQFF.

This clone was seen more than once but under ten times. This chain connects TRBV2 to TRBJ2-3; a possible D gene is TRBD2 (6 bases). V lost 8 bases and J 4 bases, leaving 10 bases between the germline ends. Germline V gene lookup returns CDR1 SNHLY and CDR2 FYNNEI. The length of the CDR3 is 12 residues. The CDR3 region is CASAGLPDTQYF. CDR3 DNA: TGTGCCAGCGCGGGGCTACCAGATACGCAGTATTTT. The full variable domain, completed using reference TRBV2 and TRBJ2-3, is EPEVTQTPSHQVTQMGQEVILRCVPISNHLYFYWYRQILGQKVEFLVSFYNNEISEKSEIFDDQFSVERPDGSNFTLKIRSTKLEDSAMYFCASAGLPDTQYFGPGTRLTVL.

The CDR3 spells CASSLAGSGSPDTQYF. The CDR3 bases are TGCGCCAGCAGCTTGGCCGGTAGCGGATCCCCAGATACGCAGTATTTT. The chain couples TRBV5-1 to TRBJ2-3; maybe TRBD2 (6 bases). The CDR3 is 16 amino acids. In germline, CDR1 is SGHRS, CDR2 YFSETQ. Trimming cost V 0 bases and J 4 bases, with 15 bases left between them.

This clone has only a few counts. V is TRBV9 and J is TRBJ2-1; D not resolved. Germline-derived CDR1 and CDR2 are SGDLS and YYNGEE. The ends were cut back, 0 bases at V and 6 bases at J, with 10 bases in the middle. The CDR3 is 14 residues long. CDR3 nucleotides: TGTGCCAGCAGCGTAGCTAGGCTCTCCAATGAGCAGTTCTTC. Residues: CASSVARLSNEQFF. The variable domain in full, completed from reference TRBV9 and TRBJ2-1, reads DSGVTQTPKHLITATGQRVTLRCSPRSGDLSVYWYQQSLDQGLQFLIQYYNGEERAKGNILERFSAQQFPDLHSELNLSSLELGDSALYFCASSVARLSNEQFFGPGTRLTVL.